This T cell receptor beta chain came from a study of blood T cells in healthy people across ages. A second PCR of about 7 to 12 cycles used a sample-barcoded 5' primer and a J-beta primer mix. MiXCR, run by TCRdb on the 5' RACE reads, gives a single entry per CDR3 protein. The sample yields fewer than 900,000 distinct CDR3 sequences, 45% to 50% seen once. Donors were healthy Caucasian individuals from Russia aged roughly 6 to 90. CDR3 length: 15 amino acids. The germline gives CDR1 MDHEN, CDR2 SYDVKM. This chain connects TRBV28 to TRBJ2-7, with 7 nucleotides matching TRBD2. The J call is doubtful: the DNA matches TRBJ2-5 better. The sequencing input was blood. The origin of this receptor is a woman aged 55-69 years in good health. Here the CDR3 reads CASSFPAGTRGTQYF. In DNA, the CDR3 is TGTGCCAGCAGTTTTCCAGCGGGAACAAGAGGGACCCAGTACTTC.